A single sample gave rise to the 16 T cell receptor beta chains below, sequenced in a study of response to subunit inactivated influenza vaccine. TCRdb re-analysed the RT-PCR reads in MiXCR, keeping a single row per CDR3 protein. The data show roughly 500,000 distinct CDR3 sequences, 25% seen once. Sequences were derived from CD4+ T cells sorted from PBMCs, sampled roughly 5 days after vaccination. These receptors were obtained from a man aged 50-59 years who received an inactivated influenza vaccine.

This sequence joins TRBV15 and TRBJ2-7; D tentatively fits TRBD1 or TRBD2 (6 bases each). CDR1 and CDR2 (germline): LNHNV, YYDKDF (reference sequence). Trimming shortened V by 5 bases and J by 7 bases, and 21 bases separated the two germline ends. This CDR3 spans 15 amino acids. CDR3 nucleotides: TGTGCCACCAGCCGAGGGCGGGGAGGAGGGGGTGAGCAGTACTTC. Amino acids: CATSRGRGGGGEQYF.

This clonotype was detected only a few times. The CDR3 DNA sequence: TGCGCCAGCAGCCTATCGACTACCGACAATGAGCAGTTCTTC. This translates into CASSLSTTDNEQFF. The V call is TRBV5-1, the J call TRBJ2-1; D is possibly TRBD2 (5 bases). CDR1 and CDR2 from the germline V gene are SGHRS and YFSETQ. Trimming shortened V by 4 bases and J by 5 bases, and 13 bases separated the two germline ends. The CDR3 sequence is 14 residues long.

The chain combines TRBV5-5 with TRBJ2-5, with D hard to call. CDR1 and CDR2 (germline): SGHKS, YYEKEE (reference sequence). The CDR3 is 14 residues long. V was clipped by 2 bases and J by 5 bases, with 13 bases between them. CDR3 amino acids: CASSFSGPRETQYF. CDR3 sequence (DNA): TGTGCCAGCAGCTTTTCCGGGCCGCGGGAGACCCAGTACTTC. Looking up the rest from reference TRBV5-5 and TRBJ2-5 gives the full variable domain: DAGVTQSPTHLIKTRGQQVTLRCSPISGHKSVSWYQQVLGQGPQFIFQYYEKEERGRGNFPDRFSARQFPNYSSELNVNALLLGDSALYLCASSFSGPRETQYFGPGTRLLVL.

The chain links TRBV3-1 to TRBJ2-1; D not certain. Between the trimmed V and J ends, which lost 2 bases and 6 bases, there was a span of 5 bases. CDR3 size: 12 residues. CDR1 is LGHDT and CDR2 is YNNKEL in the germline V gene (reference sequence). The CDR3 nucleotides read TGTGCCAGCAGCCAATACTCCAATGAGCAGTTCTTC. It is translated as CASSQYSNEQFF.

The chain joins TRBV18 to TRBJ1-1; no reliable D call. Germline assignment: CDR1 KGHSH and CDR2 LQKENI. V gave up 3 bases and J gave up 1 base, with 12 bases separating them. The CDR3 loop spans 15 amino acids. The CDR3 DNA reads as TGTGCCAGCTCACCTGAGGGCAGTGCGAACACTGAAGCTTTCTTT. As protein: CASSPEGSANTEAFF. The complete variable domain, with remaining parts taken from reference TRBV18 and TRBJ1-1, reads NAGVMQNPRHLVRRRGQEARLRCSPMKGHSHVYWYRQLPEEGLKFMVYLQKENIIDESGMPKERFSAEFPKEGPSILRIQQVVRGDSAAYFCASSPEGSANTEAFFGQGTRLTVV.

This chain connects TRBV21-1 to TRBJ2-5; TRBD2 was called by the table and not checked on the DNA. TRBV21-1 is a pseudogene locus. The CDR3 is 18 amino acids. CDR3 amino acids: CASSRPPALIGPEETQYF. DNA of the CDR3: TGTGCCAGCAGCAGACCCCCAGCCCTGATTGGCCCTGAAGAGACCCAGTACTTC.

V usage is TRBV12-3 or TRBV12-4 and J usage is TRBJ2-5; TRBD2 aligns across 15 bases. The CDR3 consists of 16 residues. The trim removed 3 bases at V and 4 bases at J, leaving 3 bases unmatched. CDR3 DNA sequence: TGTGCCAGCAGTTTTGGGGGACTAGCGGGGGGAGAGACCCAGTACTTC. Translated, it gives CASSFGGLAGGETQYF.

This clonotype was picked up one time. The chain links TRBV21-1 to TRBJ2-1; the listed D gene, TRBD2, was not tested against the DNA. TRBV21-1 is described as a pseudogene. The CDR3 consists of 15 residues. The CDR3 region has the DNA TGTGCCAGCAGCAAAGCGCTTTTAGGAGGTATTGAGCAGTTCTTC. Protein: CASSKALLGGIEQFF.

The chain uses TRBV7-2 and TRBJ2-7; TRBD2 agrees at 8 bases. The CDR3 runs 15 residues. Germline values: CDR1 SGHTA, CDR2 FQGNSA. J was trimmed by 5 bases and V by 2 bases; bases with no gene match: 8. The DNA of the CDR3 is TGTGCCAGCAGCTTATCCAGCGGGAGATTCAACGAGCAGTACTTC. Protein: CASSLSSGRFNEQYF.

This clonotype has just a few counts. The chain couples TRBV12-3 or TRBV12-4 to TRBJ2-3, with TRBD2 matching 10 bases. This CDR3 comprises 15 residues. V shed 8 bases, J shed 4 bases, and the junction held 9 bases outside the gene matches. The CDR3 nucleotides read TGTGCCAGCCACGAATCTAGCGGGAGTCCAGATACGCAGTATTTT. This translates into CASHESSGSPDTQYF.

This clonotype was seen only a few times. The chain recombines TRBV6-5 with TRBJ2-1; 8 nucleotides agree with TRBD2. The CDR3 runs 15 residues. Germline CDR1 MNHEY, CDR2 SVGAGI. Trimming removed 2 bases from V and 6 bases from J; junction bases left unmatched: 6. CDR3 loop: CASSYTGGGFNEQFF. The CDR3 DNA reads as TGTGCCAGCAGTTACACGGGGGGGGGCTTCAATGAGCAGTTCTTC.

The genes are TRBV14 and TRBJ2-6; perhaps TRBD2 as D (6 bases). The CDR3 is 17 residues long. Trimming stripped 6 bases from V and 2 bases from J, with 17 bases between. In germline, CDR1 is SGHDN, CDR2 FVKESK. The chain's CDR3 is CASSYGGSLTGANVLTF. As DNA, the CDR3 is TGTGCCAGCAGTTACGGGGGATCGCTAACTGGGGCCAACGTCCTGACTTTC. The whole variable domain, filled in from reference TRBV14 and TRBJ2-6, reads EAGVTQFPSHSVIEKGQTVTLRCDPISGHDNLYWYRRVMGKEIKFLLHFVKESKQDESGMPNNRFLAERTGGTYSTLKVQPAELEDSGVYFCASSYGGSLTGANVLTFGAGSRLTVL.

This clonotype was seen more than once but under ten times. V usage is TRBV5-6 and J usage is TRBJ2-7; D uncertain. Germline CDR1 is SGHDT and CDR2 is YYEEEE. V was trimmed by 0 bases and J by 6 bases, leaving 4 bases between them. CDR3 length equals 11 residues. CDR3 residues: CASSLDLEQYF. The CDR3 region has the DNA TGTGCCAGCAGCTTGGATCTCGAGCAGTACTTC. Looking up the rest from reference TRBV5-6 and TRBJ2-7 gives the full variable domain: DAGVTQSPTHLIKTRGQQVTLRCSPKSGHDTVSWYQQALGQGPQFIFQYYEEEERQRGNFPDRFSGHQFPNYSSELNVNALLLGDSALYLCASSLDLEQYFGPGTRLTVT.

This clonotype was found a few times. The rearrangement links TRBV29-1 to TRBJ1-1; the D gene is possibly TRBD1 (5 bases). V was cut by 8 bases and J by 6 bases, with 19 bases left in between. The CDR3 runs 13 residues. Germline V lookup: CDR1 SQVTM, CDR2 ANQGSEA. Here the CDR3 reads CSSWDRFEAEAFF. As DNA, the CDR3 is TGCAGCAGTTGGGACCGCTTCGAGGCTGAAGCTTTCTTT.

The CDR3 nucleotides are TGTGCCAGCAGTTTAAGGGCGGGAGGCACCTGGACAGATACGCAGTATTTT. It codes for CASSLRAGGTWTDTQYF. The chain is built from TRBV27 and TRBJ2-3; 8 bases agree with TRBD2. This CDR3 contains 17 residues. Germline V gene sequence: CDR1 MNHEY, CDR2 SMNVEV (reference sequence). Losses at the gene ends were 2 bases for V and 3 bases for J; bases not matched to a gene: 10.

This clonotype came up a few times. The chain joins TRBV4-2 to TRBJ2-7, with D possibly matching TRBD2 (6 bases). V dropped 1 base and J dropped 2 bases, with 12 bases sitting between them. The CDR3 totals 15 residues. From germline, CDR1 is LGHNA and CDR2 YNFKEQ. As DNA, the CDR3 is TGTGCCAGCAGCCAAGGGTCAGGAGGGACCTACGAGCAGTACTTC. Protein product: CASSQGSGGTYEQYF.